This T cell receptor (beta chain) was identified during a study of shared clonotypes between healthy human individuals. On this clone itself: This same CDR3 is encoded by further DNA sequences in the sample.

Germline V gives CDR1 KGHSH, CDR2 LQKENI. Trimming cost V 3 bases and J 3 bases; bases outside gene matches: 0. The CDR3 length is 13 residues. Authors' analysis steps: Filtering differed, since immunoSEQ gave only junction sequences and no quality scores. TCRdb keeps only in-frame clones here, not all; method: immunoSEQ multiplex PCR. The DNA was the basis for D and trimming; V, J and clone size are from that table. The sample gives 2 million to 2.5 million clones, roughly 94% of which show up once; 0.13% is in the top ten. The receptor was derived from a man aged 18 to 35 in good health. Material for sequencing was naive CD4+ T cells sorted from blood. Subset defined: CD45RA+ positively selected. This rearrangement joins TRBV18 to TRBJ2-3; TRBD1 agrees at 7 bases. The CDR3, as DNA: TGTGCCAGCTCACCGACAGGGACAGATACGCAGTATTTT. As protein: CASSPTGTDTQYF.